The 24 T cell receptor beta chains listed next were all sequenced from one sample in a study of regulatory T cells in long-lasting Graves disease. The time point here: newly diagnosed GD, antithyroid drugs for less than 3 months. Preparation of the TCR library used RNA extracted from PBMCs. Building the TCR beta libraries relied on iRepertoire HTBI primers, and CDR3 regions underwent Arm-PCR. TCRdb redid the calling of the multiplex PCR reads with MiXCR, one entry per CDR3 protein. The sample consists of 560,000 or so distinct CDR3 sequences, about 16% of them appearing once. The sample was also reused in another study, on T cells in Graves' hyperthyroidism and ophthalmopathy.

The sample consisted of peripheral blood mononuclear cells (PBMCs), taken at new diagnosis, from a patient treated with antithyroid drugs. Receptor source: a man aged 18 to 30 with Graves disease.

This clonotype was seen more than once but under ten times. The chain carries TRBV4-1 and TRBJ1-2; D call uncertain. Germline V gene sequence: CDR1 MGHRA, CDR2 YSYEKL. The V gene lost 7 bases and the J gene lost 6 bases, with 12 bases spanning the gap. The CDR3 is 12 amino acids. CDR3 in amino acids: CASTSLWDGYTF. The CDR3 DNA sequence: TGCGCCAGCACCTCACTTTGGGATGGCTACACCTTC.

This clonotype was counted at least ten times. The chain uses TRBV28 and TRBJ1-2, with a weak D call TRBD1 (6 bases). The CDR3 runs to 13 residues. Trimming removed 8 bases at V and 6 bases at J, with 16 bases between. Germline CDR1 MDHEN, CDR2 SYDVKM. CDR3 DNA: TGTGCCAGCCGCCAGAACGGGGGGCATGGCTACACCTTC. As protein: CASRQNGGHGYTF.

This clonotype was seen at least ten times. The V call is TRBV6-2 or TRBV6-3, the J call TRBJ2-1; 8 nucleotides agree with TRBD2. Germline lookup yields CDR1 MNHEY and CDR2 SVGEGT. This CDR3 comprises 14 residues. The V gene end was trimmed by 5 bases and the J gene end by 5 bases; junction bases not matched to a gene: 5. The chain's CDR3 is CASSPLAAHNEQFF. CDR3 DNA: TGTGCCAGCAGTCCACTAGCGGCCCACAATGAGCAGTTCTTC.

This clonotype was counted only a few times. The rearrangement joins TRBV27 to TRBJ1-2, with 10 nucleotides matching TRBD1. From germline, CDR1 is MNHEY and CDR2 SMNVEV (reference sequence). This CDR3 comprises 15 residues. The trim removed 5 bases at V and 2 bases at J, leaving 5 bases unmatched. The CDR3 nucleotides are TGTGCCAGCAGTCCCGCGGGACAGGGGAACTATGGCTACACCTTC. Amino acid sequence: CASSPAGQGNYGYTF.

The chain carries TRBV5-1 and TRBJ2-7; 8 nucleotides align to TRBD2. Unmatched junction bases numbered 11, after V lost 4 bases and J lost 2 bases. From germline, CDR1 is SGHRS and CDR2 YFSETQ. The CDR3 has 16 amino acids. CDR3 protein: CASSVAGGRQTYEQYF. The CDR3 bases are TGCGCCAGCAGCGTGGCGGGAGGCCGTCAAACCTACGAGCAGTACTTC.

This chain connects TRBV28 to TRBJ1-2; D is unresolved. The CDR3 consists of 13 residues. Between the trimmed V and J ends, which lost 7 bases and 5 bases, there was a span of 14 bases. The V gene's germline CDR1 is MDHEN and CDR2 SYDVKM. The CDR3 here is CASTRTSLYGYTF. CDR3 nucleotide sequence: TGTGCCAGCACCCGGACTTCCCTGTATGGCTACACCTTC.

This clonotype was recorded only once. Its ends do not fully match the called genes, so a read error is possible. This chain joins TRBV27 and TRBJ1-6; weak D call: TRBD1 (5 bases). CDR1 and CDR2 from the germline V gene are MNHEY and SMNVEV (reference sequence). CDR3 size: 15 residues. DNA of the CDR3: TGTGCCAGCAGTTCCGGGGGTGTGGATAATCCACCCCTCCACTTT. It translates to CASSSGGVDNPPLHF.

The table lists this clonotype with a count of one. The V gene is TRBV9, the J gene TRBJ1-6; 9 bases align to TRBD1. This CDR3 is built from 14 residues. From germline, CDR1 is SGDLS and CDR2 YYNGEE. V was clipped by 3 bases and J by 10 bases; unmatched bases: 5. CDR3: CASSGTGDGSPLHF. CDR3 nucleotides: TGTGCCAGCAGCGGGACAGGGGATGGGTCACCCCTCCACTTT.

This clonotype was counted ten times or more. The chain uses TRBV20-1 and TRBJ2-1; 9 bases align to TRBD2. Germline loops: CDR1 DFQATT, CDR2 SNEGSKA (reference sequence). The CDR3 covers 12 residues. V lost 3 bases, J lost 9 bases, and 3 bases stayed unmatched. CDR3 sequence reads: CSARGSGGEQFF. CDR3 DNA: TGCAGTGCTAGGGGTAGCGGGGGTGAGCAGTTCTTC.

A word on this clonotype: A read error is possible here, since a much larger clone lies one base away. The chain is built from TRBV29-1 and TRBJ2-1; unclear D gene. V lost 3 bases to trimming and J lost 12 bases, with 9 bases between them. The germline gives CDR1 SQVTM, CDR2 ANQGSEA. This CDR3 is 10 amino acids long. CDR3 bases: TGCAGCGTTGAGAGTTTTATGCAGTTCTTC. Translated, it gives CSVESFMQFF.

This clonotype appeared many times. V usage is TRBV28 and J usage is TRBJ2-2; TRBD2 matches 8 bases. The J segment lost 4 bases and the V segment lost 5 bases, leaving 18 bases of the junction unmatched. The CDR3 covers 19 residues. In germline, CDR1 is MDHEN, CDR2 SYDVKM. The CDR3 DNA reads TGTGCCAGCAGTATACGGCGCGATAGCGGGAATCCGGGCACCGGGGAGCTGTTTTTT. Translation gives CASSIRRDSGNPGTGELFF.

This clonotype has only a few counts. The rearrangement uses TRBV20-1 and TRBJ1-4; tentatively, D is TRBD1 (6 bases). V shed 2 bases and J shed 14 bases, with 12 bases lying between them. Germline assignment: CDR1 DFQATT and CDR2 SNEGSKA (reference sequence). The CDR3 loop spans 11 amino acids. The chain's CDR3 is CSARTPDSLFF. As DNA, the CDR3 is TGCAGTGCTAGAACACCGGACAGTCTGTTTTTT.

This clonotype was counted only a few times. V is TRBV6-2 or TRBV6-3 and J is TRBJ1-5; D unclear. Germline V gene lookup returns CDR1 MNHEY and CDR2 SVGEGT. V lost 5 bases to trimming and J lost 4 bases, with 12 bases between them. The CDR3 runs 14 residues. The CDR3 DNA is TGTGCCAGCAGTGAAAAACCGGGGAATCAGCCCCAGCATTTT. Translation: CASSEKPGNQPQHF.

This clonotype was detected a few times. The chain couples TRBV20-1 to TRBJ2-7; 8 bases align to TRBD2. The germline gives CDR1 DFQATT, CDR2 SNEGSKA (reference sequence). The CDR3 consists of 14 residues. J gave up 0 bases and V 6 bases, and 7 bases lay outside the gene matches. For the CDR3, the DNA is TGCAGTGCCCACCCCGGGGGGGCCTCCTACGAGCAGTACTTC. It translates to CSAHPGGASYEQYF.

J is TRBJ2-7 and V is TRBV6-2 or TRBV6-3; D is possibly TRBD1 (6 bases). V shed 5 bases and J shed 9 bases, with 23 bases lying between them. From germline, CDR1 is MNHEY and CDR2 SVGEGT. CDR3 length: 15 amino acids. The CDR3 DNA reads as TGTGCCAGCAGTCCCCGAGGGGGACGGTTAATAGGGCAGTACTTC. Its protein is CASSPRGGRLIGQYF.

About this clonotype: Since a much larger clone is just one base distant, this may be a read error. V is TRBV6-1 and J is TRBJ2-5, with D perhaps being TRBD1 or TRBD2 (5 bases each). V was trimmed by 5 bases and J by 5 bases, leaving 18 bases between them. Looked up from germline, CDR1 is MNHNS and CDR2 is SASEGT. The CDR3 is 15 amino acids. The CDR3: CASSMGRSLEETQYF. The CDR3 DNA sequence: TGTGCCAGCAGTATGGGACGGAGTCTAGAGGAGACCCAGTACTTC.

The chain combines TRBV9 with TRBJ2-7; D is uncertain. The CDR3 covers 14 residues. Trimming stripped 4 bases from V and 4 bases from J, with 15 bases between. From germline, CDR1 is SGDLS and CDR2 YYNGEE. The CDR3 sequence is CASSPRYSQYEQYF. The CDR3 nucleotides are TGTGCCAGCAGCCCGAGGTACTCCCAGTACGAGCAGTACTTC.

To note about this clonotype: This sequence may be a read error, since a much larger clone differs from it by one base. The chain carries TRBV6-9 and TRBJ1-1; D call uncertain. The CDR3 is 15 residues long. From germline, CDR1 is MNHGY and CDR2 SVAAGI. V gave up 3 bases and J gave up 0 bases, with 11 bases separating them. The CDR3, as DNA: TGTGCCAGCAGTTACCTGACCAACATGAACACTGAAGCTTTCTTT. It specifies CASSYLTNMNTEAFF.

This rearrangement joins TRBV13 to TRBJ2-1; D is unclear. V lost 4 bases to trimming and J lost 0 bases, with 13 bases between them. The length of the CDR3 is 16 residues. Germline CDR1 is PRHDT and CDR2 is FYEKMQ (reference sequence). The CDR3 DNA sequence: TGTGCCAGCAGCTCCGTCCGTTATAGCTCCTACAATGAGCAGTTCTTC. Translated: CASSSVRYSSYNEQFF.

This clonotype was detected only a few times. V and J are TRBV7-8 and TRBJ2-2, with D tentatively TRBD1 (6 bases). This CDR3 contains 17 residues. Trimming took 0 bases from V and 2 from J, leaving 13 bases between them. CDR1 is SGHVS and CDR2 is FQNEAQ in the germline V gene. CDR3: CASSLALGQKNTGELFF. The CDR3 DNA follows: TGTGCCAGCAGCTTAGCGCTTGGACAGAAAAACACCGGGGAGCTGTTTTTT.

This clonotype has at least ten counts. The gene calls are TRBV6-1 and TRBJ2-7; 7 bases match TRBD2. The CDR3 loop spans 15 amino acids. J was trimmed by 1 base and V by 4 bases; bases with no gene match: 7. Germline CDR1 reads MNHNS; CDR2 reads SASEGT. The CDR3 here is CASSGGGGRSYEQYF. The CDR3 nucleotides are TGTGCCAGCAGTGGGGGTGGCGGGAGATCCTACGAGCAGTACTTC.

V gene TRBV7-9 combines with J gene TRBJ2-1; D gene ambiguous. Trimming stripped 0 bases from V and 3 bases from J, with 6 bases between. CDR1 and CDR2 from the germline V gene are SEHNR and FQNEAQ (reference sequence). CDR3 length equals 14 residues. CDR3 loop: CASSLAPGYNEQFF. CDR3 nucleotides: TGTGCCAGCAGCTTAGCTCCGGGCTACAATGAGCAGTTCTTC.

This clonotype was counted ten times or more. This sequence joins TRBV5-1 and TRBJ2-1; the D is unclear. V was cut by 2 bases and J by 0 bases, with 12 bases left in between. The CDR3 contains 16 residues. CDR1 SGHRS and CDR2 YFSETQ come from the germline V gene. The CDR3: CASSFLEPSSYNEQFF. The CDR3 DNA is TGCGCCAGCAGCTTTCTTGAGCCGAGCTCCTACAATGAGCAGTTCTTC.

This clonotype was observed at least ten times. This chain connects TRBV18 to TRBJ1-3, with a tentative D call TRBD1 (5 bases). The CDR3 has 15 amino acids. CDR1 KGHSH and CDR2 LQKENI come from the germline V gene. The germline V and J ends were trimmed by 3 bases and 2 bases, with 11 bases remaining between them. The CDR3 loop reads CASSPVGRAGNTIYF. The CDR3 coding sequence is TGTGCCAGCTCACCCGTCGGCAGGGCTGGAAACACCATATATTTT.